The clone carrying this T cell receptor (beta chain) was counted many times. Through Arm-PCR of CDR3 regions and iRepertoire HTBI primers, TCR beta libraries were built. TCRdb re-called the multiplex PCR reads through MiXCR, storing one row per CDR3 protein. The repertoire holds roughly 430,000 distinct CDR3 sequences, with roughly 21% as singletons. This entry comes from a study of regulatory T cells in long-lasting Graves disease. Time point reported: persistent/refractory GD, antithyroid drugs over 5 years with positive TRAb. There was RNA extracted from PBMCs, and the TCR library was made from it. Approximately 8.3 milliliters of peripheral blood went into EDTA tubes. This CDR3 is 14 amino acids long. Trimming cost V 4 bases and J 10 bases, with 19 bases left between them. Germline V gene data show CDR1 as MDHEN and CDR2 as SYDVKM.

The chain employs TRBV28 and TRBJ2-5; TRBD1 or TRBD2 may be the D gene (5 bases each). The specimen was peripheral blood mononuclear cells (PBMCs), collected when the disease was refractory, from a patient treated with antithyroid drugs. This TCR was sampled from a female donor with Graves disease. As DNA, the CDR3 is TGTGCCAGCAGTTCCCGGGACGGCCTGGTAGGCCAGTACTTC. Its protein is CASSSRDGLVGQYF.